The 26 T cell receptor beta chains reported below all come from one sample, sequenced in a study of blood T cell repertoires in COVID-19 (dated by TCRdb to the early 2020s). The library was built by means of the immunoSEQ multiplex PCR assay. Sourced from immuneACCESS, this table was stored by TCRdb with only in-frame sequences that have V and J called. A share of the clones is absent; for the studies checked, an unresolved V gene accounts for under half, and the remainder has no known explanation. For this sample there are tens of thousands of clones; around four fifths appear just once. Of the sample, roughly 5.6% is held by the ten largest clones. Sequences were obtained from peripheral blood. Every receptor here comes from a man between 50 and 59 years old with active COVID-19.

The chain has TRBV4-2 and TRBJ2-5, with 16 positions matching TRBD2. The CDR3 is 17 residues long. The V gene end was trimmed by 4 bases and the J gene end by 5 bases; junction bases not matched to a gene: 7. The germline gives CDR1 LGHNA, CDR2 YNFKEQ. Here the CDR3 reads CASSRGTSGGAGETQYF. CDR3 in DNA: TGTGCCAGCAGCCGCGGGACTAGCGGGGGGGCTGGGGAGACCCAGTACTTC.

This chain connects TRBV9 to TRBJ1-4, with D tentatively TRBD1 (6 bases). The CDR3 is 16 residues long. Germline values: CDR1 SGDLS, CDR2 YYNGEE. V was trimmed by 3 bases and J by 2 bases, leaving 14 bases between them. CDR3 residues: CASSAGARGTNEKLFF. CDR3 coding DNA: TGTGCCAGCAGCGCCGGGGCCAGGGGCACTAATGAAAAACTGTTTTTT.

V usage is TRBV30 and J usage is TRBJ2-1; unclear D gene. The CDR3 runs to 13 residues. Trimming cost V 5 bases and J 6 bases, with 14 bases left between them. In germline, CDR1 is GTSNPN, CDR2 SVGIG (reference sequence). CDR3 protein: CAWLLIRGNEQFF. The CDR3 coding sequence is TGTGCCTGGTTGTTGATCAGAGGCAATGAGCAGTTCTTC.

The CDR3 DNA sequence: TGTGCCAGCAGCTCCATCCCGGCGGGAGCTAGCAATGAGCAGTTCTTC. This gives the protein CASSSIPAGASNEQFF. The chain joins TRBV11-2 to TRBJ2-1; 7 nucleotides line up with TRBD2. Germline loops: CDR1 SGHAT, CDR2 FQNNGV. With 4 bases clipped from V and 6 bases from J, the junction kept 12 bases outside the gene matches. The CDR3 consists of 16 residues.

The V gene is TRBV10-3, the J gene TRBJ1-3; D remains unclear. Germline V lookup: CDR1 ENHRY, CDR2 SYGVKD. V lost 1 base and J lost 1, with 11 bases in between. The CDR3 extends over 16 amino acids. CDR3 amino acids: CAISELNPTSGNTIYF. Written as DNA, the CDR3 is TGTGCCATCAGTGAGTTAAACCCTACGTCTGGAAACACCATATATTTT.

This clone was counted a few times. DNA for the CDR3: TGTGCCAGCTCACCAACCACAGGGGGCGCAACAGATACGCAGTATTTT. It translates to CASSPTTGGATDTQYF. The V gene is TRBV18, the J gene TRBJ2-3; 9 bases are a match to TRBD1. Germline V gene sequence: CDR1 KGHSH, CDR2 LQKENI. The CDR3 covers 16 residues. The V and J ends lost 2 bases and 3 bases, in that order; junction bases with no gene match: 6.

The rearrangement links TRBV12-5 to TRBJ2-1; D may be TRBD2 (5 bases). V shed 0 bases and J shed 5 bases, with 14 bases lying between them. From germline, CDR1 is LGHNT and CDR2 FRNRAP. The CDR3 runs to 16 residues. This CDR3 is CASGLVPGNRNNEQFF. DNA of the CDR3: TGTGCTAGTGGTTTGGTACCGGGGAACCGAAACAATGAGCAGTTCTTC.

This clone showed up just a few times. The gene calls are TRBV5-1 and TRBJ2-5, with a possible D match to TRBD2 (5 bases). There are 14 residues in the CDR3. Germline V CDR1 and CDR2: SGHRS, YFSETQ. V lost 0 bases and J 0 bases, leaving 6 bases between the germline ends. CDR3 residues: CASSLVGDQETQYF. The CDR3 region has the DNA TGCGCCAGCAGCTTGGTCGGGGACCAAGAGACCCAGTACTTC.

The V and J genes are TRBV15 and TRBJ1-1; TRBD1 might be the D (5 bases). Germline-derived CDR1 and CDR2 are LNHNV and YYDKDF (reference sequence). V was clipped by 1 base and J by 6 bases, with 12 bases between them. The CDR3 sequence is 14 residues long. The CDR3 sequence is CATSRVGGGPEAFF. CDR3 DNA sequence: TGTGCCACCAGCAGAGTCGGGGGAGGGCCTGAAGCTTTCTTT.

This chain links TRBV6-5 with TRBJ2-7; perhaps TRBD1 as D (6 bases). Looked up from germline, CDR1 is MNHEY and CDR2 is SVGAGI. The V and J ends lost 0 bases and 0 bases respectively, with 9 bases between them. The CDR3 covers 15 residues. The chain's CDR3 is CASSYSAGDSYEQYF. CDR3 coding DNA: TGTGCCAGCAGTTACTCGGCAGGGGACTCCTACGAGCAGTACTTC.

This clone was seen a handful of times. The chain is built from TRBV30 and TRBJ2-2; 9 bases are a match to TRBD2. With 3 bases clipped from V and 0 bases from J, the junction kept 5 bases outside the gene matches. Germline V gives CDR1 GTSNPN, CDR2 SVGIG (reference sequence). The CDR3 runs to 16 residues. Written as DNA, the CDR3 is TGTGCCTGGAGGAGGAGACTAGCGGCGAACACCGGGGAGCTGTTTTTT. This sequence encodes CAWRRRLAANTGELFF.

This clone was seen more than once but under ten times. The V gene is TRBV2, the J gene TRBJ2-7, with D unclear. Germline assignment: CDR1 SNHLY and CDR2 FYNNEI. V lost 2 bases and J 4 bases, leaving 9 bases between the germline ends. This CDR3 is 13 amino acids long. The CDR3 sequence is CASSEPFRYEQYF. CDR3 DNA: TGTGCCAGCAGTGAACCCTTTAGATACGAGCAGTACTTC.

The chain joins TRBV19 to TRBJ2-3; D unresolved. Trimming left V 2 bases short and J 1 base short, with 4 bases between. This CDR3 contains 13 residues. Germline CDR1 reads LNHDA; CDR2 reads SQIVND (reference sequence). CDR3 region: CASSIYGTDTQYF. The CDR3 nucleotides read TGTGCCAGTAGTATATATGGCACAGATACGCAGTATTTT.

The rearrangement joins TRBV5-8 to TRBJ2-2; 8 bases are a match to TRBD2. Germline CDR1 SGHTS, CDR2 YDEGEE. The V and J ends lost 1 base and 4 bases, in that order; junction bases with no gene match: 6. This CDR3 is 16 amino acids long. The CDR3 coding sequence is TGTGCCAGCAGCTTGAACCAGCGGGAGACCACCGGGGAGCTGTTTTTT. This sequence encodes CASSLNQRETTGELFF.

The chain links TRBV7-2 to TRBJ2-3; D ambiguous. The CDR3 contains 13 residues. Trimming left V 5 bases short and J 8 bases short, with 14 bases between. Germline V CDR1 and CDR2: SGHTA, FQGNSA. The CDR3 loop reads CASSTTEVGTQYF. CDR3 nucleotide sequence: TGTGCCAGCAGCACAACTGAGGTCGGTACGCAGTATTTT. The full variable domain, completed using reference TRBV7-2 and TRBJ2-3, is GAGVSQSPSNKVTEKGKDVELRCDPISGHTALYWYRQSLGQGLEFLIYFQGNSAPDKSGLPSDRFSAERTGGSVSTLTIQRTQQEDSAVYLCASSTTEVGTQYFGPGTRLTVL.

This chain connects TRBV30 to TRBJ2-5; 7 positions match TRBD2. J lost 2 bases, V lost 2 bases, and 5 bases had no gene match. The CDR3 extends over 14 amino acids. Looked up from germline, CDR1 is GTSNPN and CDR2 is SVGIG (reference sequence). CDR3 coding DNA: TGTGCCTGGAGTATGGGACTACCGCAAGAGACCCAGTACTTC. Its protein is CAWSMGLPQETQYF.

This clone was counted a single time. V usage is TRBV24-1 and J usage is TRBJ2-1; D is unresolved. Per germline, CDR1 KGHDR and CDR2 SFDVKD. V was shortened by 3 bases and J by 10 bases, with 15 bases between the two germline ends. The CDR3 is 14 residues long. The chain's CDR3 is CATSDPPAGREQFF. CDR3 nucleotides: TGTGCCACCAGTGATCCCCCCGCTGGCCGAGAGCAGTTCTTC.

The chain recombines TRBV7-2 with TRBJ2-3, with 7 bases identical to TRBD1. Trimming at V came to 3 bases and at J to 0 bases, leaving 0 bases not matched to a gene. Germline V gene lookup returns CDR1 SGHTA and CDR2 FQGNSA. The CDR3 has 14 amino acids. The CDR3 coding sequence is TGTGCCAGCAGCTTGGACAGGAGCACAGATACGCAGTATTTT. It is translated as CASSLDRSTDTQYF. The whole variable domain, filled in from reference TRBV7-2 and TRBJ2-3, reads GAGVSQSPSNKVTEKGKDVELRCDPISGHTALYWYRQSLGQGLEFLIYFQGNSAPDKSGLPSDRFSAERTGGSVSTLTIQRTQQEDSAVYLCASSLDRSTDTQYFGPGTRLTVL.

This chain uses TRBV20-1 with TRBJ2-1; possibly TRBD2 for D (5 bases). CDR1 and CDR2 (germline): DFQATT, SNEGSKA (reference sequence). V was trimmed by 2 bases and J by 9 bases, leaving 8 bases between them. The CDR3 totals 11 residues. The CDR3 region has the DNA TGCAGTGCTAGACTAGCAGGTGAGCAGTTCTTC. As protein: CSARLAGEQFF.

The V gene is TRBV27, the J gene TRBJ1-5; D might be TRBD1 (5 bases). Trimming cost V 6 bases and J 2 bases, with 23 bases left between them. Germline CDR1 MNHEY, CDR2 SMNVEV (reference sequence). The CDR3 has 18 amino acids. This chain's CDR3 is CASSLFYVRGMGNQPQHF. CDR3 nucleotides: TGTGCCAGCAGCCTCTTCTACGTAAGGGGTATGGGCAATCAGCCCCAGCATTTT.

V usage is TRBV5-6 and J usage is TRBJ2-1; 9 bases are a match to TRBD2. CDR1 is SGHDT, CDR2 YYEEEE, per germline. V was clipped by 0 bases and J by 5 bases; unmatched bases: 6. This CDR3 is built from 16 residues. As DNA, the CDR3 is TGTGCCAGCAGCTTGGTCGTTAGCGGGGGACACAATGAGCAGTTCTTC. Translation: CASSLVVSGGHNEQFF.

The gene calls are TRBV25-1 and TRBJ1-6, with D uncertain. Trimming left V 2 bases short and J 6 bases short, with 8 bases between. Germline assignment: CDR1 MGHDK and CDR2 SYGVNS. CDR3 size: 14 residues. CDR3 loop: CASSEPGFNSPLHF. CDR3 nucleotide sequence: TGTGCCAGCAGTGAACCAGGATTTAATTCACCCCTCCACTTT.

This CDR3 reads CASSLGEYEQYF. Written as DNA, the CDR3 is TGCGCCAGCAGCTTGGGCGAATACGAGCAGTACTTC. The chain combines TRBV5-1 with TRBJ2-7; D is undetermined. Deletions cut 0 bases from V and 4 bases from J, with 5 bases between. Germline CDR1 SGHRS, CDR2 YFSETQ. This CDR3 comprises 12 residues.

This rearrangement joins TRBV30 to TRBJ1-2; D is unclear. Germline CDR1 reads GTSNPN; CDR2 reads SVGIG (reference sequence). The CDR3 spans 12 residues. Trimming cost V 2 bases and J 4 bases, with 8 bases left between them. The chain's CDR3 is CAWSQRVYGYTF. The CDR3 nucleotides read TGTGCCTGGAGTCAACGGGTCTATGGCTACACCTTC.

V is TRBV5-5 and J is TRBJ1-1, with D unclear. The ends were cut back, 4 bases at V and 4 bases at J, with 8 bases in the middle. CDR3 length: 12 amino acids. The germline CDR1 and CDR2 sequences are SGHKS and YYEKEE (reference sequence). DNA of the CDR3: TGTGCCAGCAGCCCCAGAAGCACTGAAGCTTTCTTT. Amino acid sequence: CASSPRSTEAFF.

This clone is medium-sized within its sample. The chain recombines TRBV5-8 with TRBJ2-7; D call uncertain. The CDR3 covers 13 residues. V lost 3 bases and J lost 4, with 11 bases in between. Germline CDR1 reads SGHTS; CDR2 reads YDEGEE. This CDR3 reads CASSYQSQYEQYF. In DNA, the CDR3 is TGTGCCAGCAGCTACCAGTCACAGTACGAGCAGTACTTC.